The sample holds a few counts of the clone carrying this T cell receptor (beta chain). The antigen is not known. Germline CDR1 and CDR2: SQVTM and ANQGSEA. This CDR3 comprises 12 residues. V lost 4 bases and J lost 8; bases outside the gene matches: 4. The time point denotes: pre-sensitization, week 0. Treatment specified: therapeutic diphenylcyclopropenone sensitization with weekly scalp DPC. The sample comes from a study of human T cells and chemical hapten exposure. Findings and caveats of the study: The study found that DPC sensitization did not change TCRs above 1 in 1000 frequency. The formation of large CDR3 similarity clusters by expanded TCRs significantly exceeded that of controls.

TCRdb re-analysed the RACE reads in MiXCR, keeping a single row per CDR3 protein. The repertoire holds more than 250,000 distinct CDR3 sequences, approximately 8.4% seen once, with about 2.1% in the top ten. The TCR originated in a woman in her 40s with alopecia areata. Some clones in this sample may be carry-over from other donors' samples. The V gene is TRBV29-1, the J gene TRBJ2-3; TRBD1 matches 9 bases. The sequencing here drew on whole blood, taken in connection with sensitization to the hapten diphenylcyclopropenone (DPC). CDR3 nucleotide sequence: TGCAGCGTTGGGACAGGGGTTGGTACGCAGTATTTT. Its translation is CSVGTGVGTQYF.